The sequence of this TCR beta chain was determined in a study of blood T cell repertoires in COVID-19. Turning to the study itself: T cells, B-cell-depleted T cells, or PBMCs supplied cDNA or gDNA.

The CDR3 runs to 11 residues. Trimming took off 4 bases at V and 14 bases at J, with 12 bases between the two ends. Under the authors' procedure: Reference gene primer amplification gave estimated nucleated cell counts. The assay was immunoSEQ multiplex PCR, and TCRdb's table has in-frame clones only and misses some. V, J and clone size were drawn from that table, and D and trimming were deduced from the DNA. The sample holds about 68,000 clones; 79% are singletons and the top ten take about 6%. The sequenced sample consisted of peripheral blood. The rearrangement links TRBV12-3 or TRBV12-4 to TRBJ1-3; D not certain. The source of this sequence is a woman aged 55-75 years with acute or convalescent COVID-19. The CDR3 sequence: CASSSSGELYF. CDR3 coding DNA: TGTGCCAGCAGTTCATCCGGAGAGCTATATTTT.